This T cell receptor beta chain was observed in a study of OX40 agonist ivuxolimab in advanced cancers. Generated by immunoSEQ multiplex PCR, the TCRdb table keeps only in-frame clones and is missing some. Of around 80,000 clones detected, approximately 84% appear once; the ten largest clones hold about 7%. Collection of blood occurred at baseline, at cycle 4 day 1, and at cycle 7 day 1. The source material was CD4+ or CD8+ T cells sorted from blood, sampled in a trial of the OX40 agonist ivuxolimab. This TCR was sampled from an adult with an advanced solid tumor such as melanoma, head and neck, liver or kidney cancer.

The CDR3 sequence is CASSTPRGEQFF. The CDR3 DNA follows: TGTGCCAGCAGCACACCTAGAGGAGAGCAGTTCTTC. This sequence joins TRBV7-8 and TRBJ2-1; no clear D gene. Trimming removed 5 bases at V and 10 bases at J, with 12 bases between. CDR1 and CDR2 (germline): SGHVS, FQNEAQ. The CDR3 has 12 residues.